The TCR beta chain under discussion was sequenced for a study of regulatory T cells in long-lasting Graves disease. Study-level background: Disease was considered persistent Graves' disease after over 5 years of antithyroid drugs (with positive TSH receptor antibodies).

CDR3-region Arm-PCR and iRepertoire HTBI primers produced the TCR beta libraries. TCRdb processed the multiplex PCR reads anew with MiXCR; each CDR3 protein has one entry. The profile shows 450,000 or so distinct CDR3 sequences, approximately 23% of them singletons. Study results and limitations: Preferential use of TRBV28, TRBJ1-2 and TRBJ2-5 was seen in persistent disease. Sharing of public clonotypes was greater in persistent patients (2,741) than in new patients (fewer than 1,000). Samples came from peripheral blood alone, without thyroid tissue.

This clonotype was detected many times. No antigen is known for it. Germline CDR1 reads LGHDT; CDR2 reads YNNKEL (reference sequence). The J segment lost 4 bases and the V segment lost 2 bases, leaving 4 bases of the junction unmatched. The CDR3 loop spans 14 amino acids. Time point described: persistent/refractory GD, antithyroid drugs over 5 years with positive TRAb. RNA from PBMCs was the source of the TCR library. Sequences were derived from peripheral blood mononuclear cells (PBMCs), sampled when the disease was refractory, from a patient treated with antithyroid drugs. The clonotype originates from a female donor with Graves disease. This chain links TRBV3-1 with TRBJ1-1, with 7 bases matching TRBD1. CDR3 nucleotides: TGTGCCAGCAGCCAATCGACAGGGATCACTGAAGCTTTCTTT. Translation gives CASSQSTGITEAFF.